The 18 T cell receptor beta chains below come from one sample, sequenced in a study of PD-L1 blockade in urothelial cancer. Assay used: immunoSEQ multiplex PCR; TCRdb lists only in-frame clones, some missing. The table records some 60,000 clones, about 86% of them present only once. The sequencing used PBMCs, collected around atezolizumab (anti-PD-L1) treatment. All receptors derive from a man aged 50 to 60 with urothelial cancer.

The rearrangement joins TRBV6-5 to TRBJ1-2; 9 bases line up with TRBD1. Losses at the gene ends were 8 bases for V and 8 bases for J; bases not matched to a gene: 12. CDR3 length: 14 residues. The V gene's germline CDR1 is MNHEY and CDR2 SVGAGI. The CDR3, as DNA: TGTGCCAGCGGCGAGTGGACAGGGGAGGGCGGCTACACCTTC. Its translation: CASGEWTGEGGYTF.

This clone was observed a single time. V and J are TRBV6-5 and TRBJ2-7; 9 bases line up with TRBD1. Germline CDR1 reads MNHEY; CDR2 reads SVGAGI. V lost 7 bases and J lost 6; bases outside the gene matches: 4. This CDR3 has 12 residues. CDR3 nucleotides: TGTGCCAGCACCCCGACAGGGGGCGAGCAGTACTTC. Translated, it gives CASTPTGGEQYF.

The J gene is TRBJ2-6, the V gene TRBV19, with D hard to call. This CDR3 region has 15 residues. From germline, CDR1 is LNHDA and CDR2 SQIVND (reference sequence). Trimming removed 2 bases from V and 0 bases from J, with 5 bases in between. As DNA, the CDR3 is TGTGCCAGTAGTATACGGAGCTCTGGGGCCAACGTCCTGACTTTC. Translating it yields CASSIRSSGANVLTF.

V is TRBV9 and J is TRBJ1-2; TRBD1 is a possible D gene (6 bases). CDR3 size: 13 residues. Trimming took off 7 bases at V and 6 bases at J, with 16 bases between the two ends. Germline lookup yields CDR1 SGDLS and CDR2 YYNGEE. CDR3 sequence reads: CASAPGHGDGYTF. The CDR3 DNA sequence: TGTGCCAGCGCGCCGGGACACGGGGATGGCTACACCTTC.

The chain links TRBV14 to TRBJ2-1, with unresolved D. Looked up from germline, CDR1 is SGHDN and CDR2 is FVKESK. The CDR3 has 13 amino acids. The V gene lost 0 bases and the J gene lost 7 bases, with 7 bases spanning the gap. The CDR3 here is CASSQERANEQFF. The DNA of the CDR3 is TGTGCCAGCAGCCAAGAGAGAGCAAATGAGCAGTTCTTC.

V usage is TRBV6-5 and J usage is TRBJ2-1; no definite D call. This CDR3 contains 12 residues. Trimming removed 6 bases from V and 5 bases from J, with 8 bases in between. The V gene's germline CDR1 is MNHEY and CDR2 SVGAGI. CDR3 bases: TGTGCCAGCAGGAGGCCTAACAATGAGCAGTTCTTC. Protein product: CASRRPNNEQFF.

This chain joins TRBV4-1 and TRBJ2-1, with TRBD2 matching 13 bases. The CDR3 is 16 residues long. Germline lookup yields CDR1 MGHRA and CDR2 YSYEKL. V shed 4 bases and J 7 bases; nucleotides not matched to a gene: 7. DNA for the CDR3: TGCGCCAGCAGCCCGAGAACTAGCGGGAGGGGGAATGAGCAGTTCTTC. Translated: CASSPRTSGRGNEQFF.

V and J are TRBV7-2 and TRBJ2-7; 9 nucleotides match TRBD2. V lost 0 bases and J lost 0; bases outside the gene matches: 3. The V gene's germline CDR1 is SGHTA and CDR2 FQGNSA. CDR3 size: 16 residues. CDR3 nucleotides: TGTGCCAGCAGCTTAGCGCTTAGCGGGAGCTCCTACGAGCAGTACTTC. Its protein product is CASSLALSGSSYEQYF.

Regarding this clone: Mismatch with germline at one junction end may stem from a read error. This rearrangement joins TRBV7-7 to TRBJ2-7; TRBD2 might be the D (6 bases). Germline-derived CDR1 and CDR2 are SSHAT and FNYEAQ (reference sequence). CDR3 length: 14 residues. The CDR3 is CASSPDGSSYEQYF. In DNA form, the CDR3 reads TGTGCTAGCAGCCCTGACGGGAGCTCCTACGAGCAGTACTTC.

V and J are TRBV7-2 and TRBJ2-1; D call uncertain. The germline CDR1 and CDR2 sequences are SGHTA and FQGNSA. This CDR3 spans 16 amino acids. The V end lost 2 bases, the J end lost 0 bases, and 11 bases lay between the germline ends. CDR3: CASSLSGGPSYNEQFF. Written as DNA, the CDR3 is TGTGCCAGCAGCTTATCTGGCGGTCCCTCCTACAATGAGCAGTTCTTC.

Written as DNA, the CDR3 is TGCGCCAGCAGTCAATCGCCGACAGGGGATACTGAAGCTTTCTTT. It encodes CASSQSPTGDTEAFF. The chain employs TRBV23-1 and TRBJ1-1; 8 bases map to TRBD1. TRBV23-1 has ORF status, its function being uncertain. The CDR3 contains 15 residues. The V and J ends lost 0 bases and 5 bases, in that order; junction bases with no gene match: 5.

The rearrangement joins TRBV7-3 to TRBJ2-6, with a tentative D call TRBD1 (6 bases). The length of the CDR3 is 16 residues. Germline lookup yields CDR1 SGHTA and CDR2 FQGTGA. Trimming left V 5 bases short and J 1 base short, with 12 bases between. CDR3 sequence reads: CASSPQGQSGANVLTF. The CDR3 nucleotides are TGTGCCAGCAGCCCCCAGGGGCAGTCTGGGGCCAACGTCCTGACTTTC. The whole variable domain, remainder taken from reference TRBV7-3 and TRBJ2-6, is GAGVSQTPSNKVTEKGKYVELRCDPISGHTALYWYRQSLGQGPEFLIYFQGTGAADDSGLPNDRFFAVRPEGSVSTLKIQRTERGDSAVYLCASSPQGQSGANVLTFGAGSRLTVL.

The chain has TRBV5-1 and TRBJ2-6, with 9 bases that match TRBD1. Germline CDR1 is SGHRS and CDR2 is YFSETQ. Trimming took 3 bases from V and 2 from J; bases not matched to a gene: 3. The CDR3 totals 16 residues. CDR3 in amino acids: CASSWGQGAGANVLTF. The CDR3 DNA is TGCGCCAGCAGCTGGGGACAGGGTGCTGGGGCCAACGTCCTGACTTTC.

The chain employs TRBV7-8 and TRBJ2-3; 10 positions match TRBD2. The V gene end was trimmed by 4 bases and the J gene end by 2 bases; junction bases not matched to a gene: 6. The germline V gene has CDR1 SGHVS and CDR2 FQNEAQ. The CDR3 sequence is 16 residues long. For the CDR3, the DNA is TGTGCCAGCAGCTCATTTAGCGGGAGGTCCACAGATACGCAGTATTTT. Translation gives CASSSFSGRSTDTQYF.

CDR3 bases: TGTGCCAGCAGCTTAGGTGCAGGCAGTGGCACTGAAGCTTTCTTT. Translating gives CASSLGAGSGTEAFF. The chain combines TRBV7-9 with TRBJ1-1, with unresolved D. This CDR3 spans 15 amino acids. The V gene lost 1 base and the J gene lost 4 bases, with 13 bases spanning the gap. The V gene's germline CDR1 is SEHNR and CDR2 FQNEAQ (reference sequence).

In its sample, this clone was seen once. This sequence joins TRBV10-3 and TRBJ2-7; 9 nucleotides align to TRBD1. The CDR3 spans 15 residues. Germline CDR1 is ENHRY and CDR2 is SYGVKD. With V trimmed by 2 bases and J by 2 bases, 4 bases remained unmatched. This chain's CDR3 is CAISEAGTGTYEQYF. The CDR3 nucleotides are TGTGCCATCAGTGAGGCCGGGACAGGGACCTACGAGCAGTACTTC.

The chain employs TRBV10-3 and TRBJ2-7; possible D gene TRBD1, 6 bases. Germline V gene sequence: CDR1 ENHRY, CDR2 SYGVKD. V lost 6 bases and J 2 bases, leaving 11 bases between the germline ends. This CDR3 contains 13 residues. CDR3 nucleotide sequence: TGTGCCATCAGGGAACAGGGAACCTACGAGCAGTACTTC. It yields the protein CAIREQGTYEQYF.

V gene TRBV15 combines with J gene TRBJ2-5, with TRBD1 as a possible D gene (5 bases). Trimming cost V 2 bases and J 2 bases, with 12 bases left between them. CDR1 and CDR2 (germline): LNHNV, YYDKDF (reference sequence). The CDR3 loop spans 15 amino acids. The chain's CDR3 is CATSRLTRGQETQYF. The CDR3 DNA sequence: TGTGCCACCAGCAGACTAACAAGGGGTCAAGAGACCCAGTACTTC.